The clone carrying this T cell receptor (beta chain) was counted only a few times. Its target is unknown. This entry belongs to a study of response to subunit inactivated influenza vaccine. The study, taken as a whole, reports: A suggestion made by the authors is that each seasonal influenza vaccination recruits few new T cells.

TCRdb re-analysed the RT-PCR reads in MiXCR, keeping a single row per CDR3 protein. Of 500,000 to 600,000 distinct CDR3 sequences listed, 7.6% are singletons. The starting material was PBMCs from blood, obtained less than 30 months after vaccination. The sequence derives from a man aged 45 to 75 who received an inactivated influenza vaccine.

CDR3 coding DNA: TGTGCCAGCAGTCTAATAGTGGAGTCTGGAAACACCATATATTTT. Translation: CASSLIVESGNTIYF. The chain is built from TRBV7-9 and TRBJ1-3; D is undetermined. From germline, CDR1 is SEHNR and CDR2 FQNEAQ (reference sequence). V gave up 6 bases and J gave up 1 base, with 13 bases separating them. This CDR3 is 15 amino acids long.